Here is one T cell receptor beta chain with its context. These data are taken from a study of blood T cell repertoires in COVID-19. Those who participated ranged in age from about 18 to 89 years and resided in about two dozen US areas. Participant reports of clinical history set cohort assignment. Produced via immunoSEQ multiplex PCR; TCRdb's table is partial and in-frame only. The profile covers 340,000 or so clones, with around 86% appearing a single time and 3.5% to 4.5% taken by the ten largest. Trimming left V 4 bases short and J 3 bases short, with 20 bases between. Germline V gene sequence: CDR1 SGHRS, CDR2 YFSETQ. The CDR3 has 16 residues.

Sequencing was performed on PBMCs or T cells enriched from blood (not recorded which). The chain joins TRBV5-1 to TRBJ2-7; D possibly corresponds to TRBD2 (6 bases). The receptor was derived from a woman in her 40s with acute COVID-19. For the CDR3, the DNA is TGCGCCAGCAGCCGGATTTCTGGCGGGACGGTCTACGAGCAGTACTTC. This translates into CASSRISGGTVYEQYF.